These 4 T cell receptor beta chains were sequenced from one sample in a study of early T cells in non-severe SARS-CoV-2 infection. A single record per CDR3 protein comes from TCRdb applying MiXCR to the 5' RACE reads. The data show some 71,000 distinct CDR3 sequences, roughly 13% seen once. The sample comprised whole blood. The receptors come from an adult who was a healthcare worker with PCR-confirmed SARS-CoV-2 infection or an uninfected control (not recorded which).

The chain carries TRBV29-1 and TRBJ1-2; D unresolved. The CDR3 is 10 amino acids. Germline assignment: CDR1 SQVTM and CDR2 ANQGSEA. V lost 3 bases and J 7 bases, leaving 6 bases between the germline ends. CDR3 DNA sequence: TGCAGCGTTGAGGGCCCTGGCTACACCTTC. Its translation: CSVEGPGYTF.

The rearrangement uses TRBV6-1 and TRBJ2-3, with D perhaps given as TRBD1 or TRBD2 (5 bases each). Germline CDR1 is MNHNS and CDR2 is SASEGT. The CDR3 has 14 amino acids. Trimming removed 7 bases from V and 4 bases from J, with 15 bases in between. The CDR3 loop reads CASTRGFWADTQYF. CDR3 nucleotide sequence: TGTGCCAGCACGAGGGGCTTTTGGGCAGATACGCAGTATTTT.

The sample holds one count of this clonotype. A clone one base away is much larger, so this may be a read error. The V gene is TRBV24-1, the J gene TRBJ2-3; the D gene is possibly TRBD2 (6 bases). CDR3 length equals 15 residues. Germline lookup yields CDR1 KGHDR and CDR2 SFDVKD. The CDR3 sequence: CVTSDTRGPGDTQYF. The CDR3 coding sequence is TGTGTCACCAGTGATACGCGGGGCCCGGGAGATACGCAGTATTTT.

The chain uses TRBV27 and TRBJ2-1, with 9 bases fitting TRBD2. Looked up from germline, CDR1 is MNHEY and CDR2 is SMNVEV (reference sequence). This CDR3 region has 18 residues. V gave up 1 base and J gave up 8 bases; unmatched junction bases: 15. The CDR3 DNA reads TGTGCCAGCAGTTTATTCCCCCAGAGCGGGGGGCCTATGGATGAGCAGTTCTTC. Translated: CASSLFPQSGGPMDEQFF.